The rows below give T cell receptor beta chains drawn from one sample of a study of blood T cells in healthy people across ages. TCRdb called the 5' RACE reads again in MiXCR, with one record for every CDR3 protein. The repertoire includes over 500,000 distinct CDR3 sequences, 45% to 60% of them detected once, and about 13% sits in the top ten. Sample: blood. These receptors were obtained from a woman at least 80 years old in good health. The CDR3 runs from the conserved cysteine through the conserved F or W. The listing skips clone size in some rows; elsewhere it reads once, few, many or a size class.

clone_size	v_call	j_call	cdr3_aa
few	TRBV7-9	TRBJ2-1	CASSSAGTGANEQFF
few	TRBV21-1	TRBJ1-4	CASSAPTATNEKLFF
NA	TRBV12-3/TRBV12-4	TRBJ1-6	CASSTGNYNSPLHF
NA	TRBV28	TRBJ2-2	CASRLAGGPAGELFF
NA	TRBV7-9	TRBJ1-1	CASSLGPDREAFF
NA	TRBV6-5	TRBJ2-3	CASSWKPWISDTQYF
few	TRBV12-3/TRBV12-4	TRBJ1-2	CASSLMGPNYGYTF
NA	TRBV25-1	TRBJ2-1	CASSGLGADFEQFF
NA	TRBV7-2	TRBJ2-1	CANSLVLEQFF
NA	TRBV29-1	NA	CSVVVGASLNIQYF
NA	TRBV5-1	TRBJ1-1	CASSPTGRDNTEAFF
many	TRBV6-5	TRBJ1-2	CASSPQGAGYTF
NA	TRBV20-1	TRBJ1-4	CSARKSGDATNAKLFF
NA	TRBV6-5	TRBJ1-4	CASNDRRDEKLFF
NA	TRBV3-1	TRBJ1-3	CASSQVGTSGNTIYF
NA	TRBV6-2/TRBV6-3	TRBJ1-5	CASNGRGRGYGSNQPQHF
NA	TRBV14	TRBJ2-2	CASSLLQENTGELFF
NA	TRBV5-1	TRBJ2-1	CASSPRGVQNYNEQFF
NA	TRBV20-1	NA	CSASTGLAETQYF
NA	TRBV11-2	NA	CASSLASGPGPGTQYF
NA	TRBV5-1	TRBJ2-3	CASTWVLGADTQYF
many	TRBV12-3/TRBV12-4	TRBJ1-5	CASSLGWGSGSTTYQPQHF
NA	TRBV29-1	TRBJ2-3	CSVVLRSNTDTQYF
NA	TRBV9	TRBJ2-3	CASSVAGFGTDTQYF
many	TRBV5-1	TRBJ2-7	CASSLGTAVLAPDEQYF
few	TRBV5-1	TRBJ2-1	CASRLTEMNEQFF
many	TRBV12-3/TRBV12-4	TRBJ2-5	CASSLRGSWETQYF
NA	TRBV3-1	TRBJ1-1	CASSQGGRQVAFF
NA	TRBV5-1	TRBJ1-1	CASSSDRATEAFF
NA	TRBV5-1	TRBJ2-1	CASSVFSRADEQFF
few	TRBV21-1	TRBJ1-1	CASSEFTEAFF
few	TRBV20-1	TRBJ1-1	CSAPPGALNTEAFF
NA	TRBV7-9	TRBJ2-3	CASSLARSQYF
few	TRBV13	TRBJ1-1	CASSLEGLTEAFF
many	TRBV15	TRBJ2-3	CATSRGDRDTDTQYF
NA	TRBV20-1	TRBJ2-2	CSARDSLEGDTGELFF
once	TRBV3-1	TRBJ1-1	CASSQPSQGVGTEAFF
once	TRBV12-3/TRBV12-4	TRBJ1-5	CASSLQGGGGQPQHF
few	TRBV28	TRBJ1-5	CASSLAPGGGQPQHF
NA	TRBV9	TRBJ2-1	CASSTRVGLAANEQFF
NA	TRBV20-1	TRBJ2-6	CSARRGPGANVLTF
NA	TRBV28	TRBJ2-3	CASNDRGTDTQYF
NA	TRBV5-1	TRBJ2-2	CASSLEASEEPNTGELFF
few	TRBV6-6	NA	CASTFGGAETQYF
NA	TRBV20-1	NA	CSAPRGSYEQYF
NA	TRBV6-6	TRBJ2-5	CASSTGGSGVIETQYF
NA	TRBV12-3/TRBV12-4	TRBJ1-2	CASSFTRGGGYGYTF